The 26 T cell receptor beta chains below were found in one sample sequenced in a study of cytomegalovirus exposure and HLA in healthy donors. PCR involved 60 Vbeta and 13 Jbeta primers. Libraries were prepared by immunoSEQ multiplex PCR; TCRdb keeps only in-frame clonotypes and omits some of them. This listing includes over 100,000 clones. What was sequenced was PBMCs. These receptors were collected from a man aged 18-30 years in good health and CMV-seronegative.

This chain uses TRBV5-4 with TRBJ2-5, with 8 bases identical to TRBD2. V shed 5 bases, J shed 5 bases, and the junction held 8 bases outside the gene matches. CDR3 length: 14 residues. Germline assignment: CDR1 SGHNT and CDR2 YYREEE (reference sequence). DNA for the CDR3: TGTGCCAGCAGTCAAGGACAGCGGGGGGAGACCCAGTACTTC. Its protein is CASSQGQRGETQYF.

The V and J genes are TRBV7-9 and TRBJ2-7, with no clear D. This CDR3 region has 15 residues. CDR1 and CDR2 (germline): SEHNR, FQNEAQ (reference sequence). V was pared by 1 base and J by 5 bases, with 15 bases between. The CDR3 loop reads CASSLGAGELNEQYF. The CDR3 DNA reads as TGTGCCAGCAGCTTAGGGGCAGGCGAACTGAACGAGCAGTACTTC.

CDR3 bases: TGTGCCAGCAGCGTAGAATCCGGGACAGGGAACACTGAAGCTTTCTTT. It translates to CASSVESGTGNTEAFF. The chain combines TRBV9 with TRBJ1-1, with 8 bases that match TRBD1. The germline V gene encodes CDR1 SGDLS and CDR2 YYNGEE. This CDR3 has 16 amino acids. Trimming cost V 0 bases and J 1 base; bases outside gene matches: 5.

The chain couples TRBV18 to TRBJ1-1; D unclear. V lost 1 base and J 1 base, leaving 13 bases between the germline ends. The germline CDR1 and CDR2 sequences are KGHSH and LQKENI. The CDR3 runs to 16 residues. The CDR3 loop is CASSPREGVTNTEAFF. CDR3 DNA: TGTGCCAGCTCACCACGGGAGGGCGTAACGAACACTGAAGCTTTCTTT. Complete variable domain (other parts from reference TRBV18 and TRBJ1-1): NAGVMQNPRHLVRRRGQEARLRCSPMKGHSHVYWYRQLPEEGLKFMVYLQKENIIDESGMPKERFSAEFPKEGPSILRIQQVVRGDSAAYFCASSPREGVTNTEAFFGQGTRLTVV.

This sequence joins TRBV29-1 and TRBJ1-2, with D maybe TRBD1 (5 bases). V lost 7 bases and J 5 bases, leaving 14 bases between the germline ends. Germline lookup yields CDR1 SQVTM and CDR2 ANQGSEA. The CDR3 has 12 residues. CDR3 nucleotides: TGCAGCGCAGAACTGGGGCGGTATGGCTACACCTTC. Protein sequence: CSAELGRYGYTF.

V usage is TRBV14 and J usage is TRBJ1-3, with D unresolved. This CDR3 has 14 amino acids. V lost 3 bases to trimming and J lost 4 bases, with 10 bases between them. The germline V gene encodes CDR1 SGHDN and CDR2 FVKESK. The CDR3 sequence is CASSHGLRGNTIYF. The DNA for the CDR3 is TGTGCCAGCAGCCACGGGTTGAGAGGAAACACCATATATTTT.

This chain connects TRBV4-3 to TRBJ1-2; D ambiguous. V gave up 2 bases and J gave up 2 bases, with 15 bases separating them. The CDR3 is 16 amino acids. CDR1 is LGHNA, CDR2 YSLEER, per germline. The CDR3 DNA follows: TGCGCCAGCAGCCAATTAGGCCAGGCTAGCAACTATGGCTACACCTTC. Residues: CASSQLGQASNYGYTF.

This chain connects TRBV6-6 to TRBJ2-1; TRBD1 might be the D (6 bases). Germline loops: CDR1 MNHNY, CDR2 SVGAGI (reference sequence). V dropped 0 bases and J dropped 9 bases, with 12 bases sitting between them. The CDR3 is 14 residues long. In nucleotides, the CDR3 is TGTGCCAGCAGTTACTCGACAGGTATTCCTGAGCAGTTCTTC. As protein: CASSYSTGIPEQFF.

The J gene is TRBJ1-1, the V gene TRBV4-1, with a possible D match to TRBD1 (6 bases). Trimming took off 4 bases at V and 5 bases at J, with 14 bases between the two ends. The germline V gene encodes CDR1 MGHRA and CDR2 YSYEKL. CDR3 length equals 14 residues. CDR3 sequence (DNA): TGCGCCAGCAGCCCCTCGGGCAGGGGAACTGAAGCTTTCTTT. It translates to CASSPSGRGTEAFF.

This chain links TRBV19 with TRBJ1-2; D perhaps matches TRBD1 (6 bases). This CDR3 has 12 amino acids. CDR1 is LNHDA, CDR2 SQIVND, per germline (reference sequence). Trimming stripped 8 bases from V and 4 bases from J, with 11 bases between. CDR3 protein: CASLTGIYGYTF. The CDR3 coding sequence is TGTGCCAGTCTTACAGGGATCTATGGCTACACCTTC.

V gene TRBV5-1 combines with J gene TRBJ2-5; TRBD2 aligns across 13 bases. The germline CDR1 and CDR2 sequences are SGHRS and YFSETQ. V gave up 2 bases and J gave up 11 bases; unmatched junction bases: 9. The CDR3 runs 15 residues. Here the CDR3 DNA reads TGCGCCAGCAGCTTTGGACTAGCGGGAGAAGGTGAGCAGTACTTC. Translated: CASSFGLAGEGEQYF.

This sequence joins TRBV11-2 and TRBJ2-3; 8 bases agree with TRBD1. The CDR3 loop spans 14 amino acids. The germline CDR1 and CDR2 sequences are SGHAT and FQNNGV. With V trimmed by 5 bases and J by 4 bases, 5 bases remained unmatched. The CDR3 DNA reads TGTGCCAGCAGCGACAGGGGACGAGCAGATACGCAGTATTTT. Encoded protein: CASSDRGRADTQYF.

The chain has TRBV25-1 and TRBJ1-2; no reliable D call. The CDR3 is made up of 11 amino acids. V was pared by 4 bases and J by 5 bases, with 5 bases between. CDR1 is MGHDK, CDR2 SYGVNS, per germline. The CDR3, as DNA: TGTGCCAGCAGTGCCCGTTATGGCTACACCTTC. It encodes CASSARYGYTF.

The chain combines TRBV11-1 with TRBJ2-7, with D possibly being TRBD2 (6 bases). Germline V gene sequence: CDR1 SGHAT, CDR2 FQDESV (reference sequence). This CDR3 has 15 amino acids. Trimming removed 5 bases from V and 4 bases from J, with 18 bases in between. CDR3 protein: CASSPSDGGGYEQYF. As DNA, the CDR3 is TGTGCCAGCAGCCCGTCGGACGGGGGAGGTTACGAGCAGTACTTC.

The chain carries TRBV10-3 and TRBJ2-5; TRBD1 aligns across 9 bases. CDR1 ENHRY and CDR2 SYGVKD come from the germline V gene. This CDR3 is built from 15 residues. V trimming: 0 bases; J trimming: 4 bases; junction bases outside the gene matches: 3. The CDR3 loop reads CAISESGQGGETQYF. CDR3 sequence (DNA): TGTGCCATCAGTGAGTCGGGACAGGGTGGAGAGACCCAGTACTTC.

The gene calls are TRBV6-6 and TRBJ1-5; 7 nucleotides match TRBD1. From germline, CDR1 is MNHNY and CDR2 SVGAGI (reference sequence). The CDR3 spans 15 residues. Losses at the gene ends were 6 bases for V and 0 bases for J; bases not matched to a gene: 5. CDR3 sequence (DNA): TGTGCCAGCAGAAAGGGACAGCATAGCAATCAGCCCCAGCATTTT. Translation: CASRKGQHSNQPQHF.

The chain carries TRBV6-5 and TRBJ2-5; weak D call: TRBD1 (5 bases). The DNA end lines up better with TRBJ2-7; the J call may be wrong. Germline lookup yields CDR1 MNHEY and CDR2 SVGAGI. There are 14 residues in the CDR3. In DNA form, the CDR3 reads TGTGCCAGCAGCGGACGGAGACAGCTCTACGAGCAGTACTTC. Its translation: CASSGRRQLYEQYF.

The rearrangement joins TRBV21-1 to TRBJ1-2. TRBV21-1 is termed a pseudogene. This CDR3 has 10 residues. As DNA, the CDR3 is TGTGCCAGCAACGGGGTTGGCTACACCTTC. It yields the protein CASNGVGYTF.

The gene calls are TRBV27 and TRBJ1-1; no definite D call. This CDR3 contains 14 residues. V was shortened by 3 bases and J by 0 bases, with 8 bases between the two germline ends. Germline values: CDR1 MNHEY, CDR2 SMNVEV (reference sequence). The CDR3 sequence: CASSFAGLNTEAFF. For the CDR3, the DNA is TGTGCCAGCAGTTTCGCGGGCCTGAACACTGAAGCTTTCTTT.

With regard to this clone: Sequence at one end of the junction differs from germline and may be a read error. This chain joins TRBV7-8 and TRBJ2-1; 9 positions agree with TRBD2. Germline V gene sequence: CDR1 SGHVS, CDR2 FQNEAQ. The CDR3 has 14 amino acids. CDR3 DNA: TGTGCCAGCAGCTTCGCGGGACTAGCAAATGGGCAGTTCTTC. It specifies CASSFAGLANGQFF. Supplemented by reference TRBV7-8 and TRBJ2-1, the full variable domain reads GAGVSQSPRYKVAKRGQDVALRCDPISGHVSLFWYQQALGQGPEFLTYFQNEAQLDKSGLPSDRFFAERPEGSVSTLKIQRTQQEDSAVYLCASSFAGLANGQFFGPGTRLTVL.

The chain employs TRBV7-9 and TRBJ2-3; 13 bases match TRBD2. Germline V lookup: CDR1 SEHNR, CDR2 FQNEAQ (reference sequence). This CDR3 has 17 residues. Trimming cost V 2 bases and J 3 bases; bases outside gene matches: 5. CDR3 DNA sequence: TGTGCCAGCAGCTTATTCGTGACTAGCGGGAGGACAGATACGCAGTATTTT. Protein: CASSLFVTSGRTDTQYF.

The chain employs TRBV15 and TRBJ1-2, with no clear D. The V end was cut by 0 bases, the J end by 8 bases, with 4 bases between. The CDR3 extends over 11 amino acids. Germline V gene lookup returns CDR1 LNHNV and CDR2 YYDKDF (reference sequence). CDR3 nucleotide sequence: TGTGCCACCAGCAGAGATGTAGGCTACACCTTC. Amino acids: CATSRDVGYTF.

This sequence joins TRBV2 and TRBJ1-6, with 7 nucleotides matching TRBD1. Germline V gene sequence: CDR1 SNHLY, CDR2 FYNNEI. This CDR3 is built from 15 residues. Trimming took 5 bases from V and 4 from J; bases not matched to a gene: 5. The CDR3: CASSFPQGYNSPLHF. The CDR3 region has the DNA TGTGCCAGCAGTTTCCCACAGGGGTATAATTCACCCCTCCACTTT.

V is TRBV20-1 and J is TRBJ2-7; no firm D call. Between the trimmed V and J ends, which lost 5 bases and 1 base, there was a span of 6 bases. The length of the CDR3 is 11 residues. Germline-derived CDR1 and CDR2 are DFQATT and SNEGSKA (reference sequence). The CDR3 DNA sequence: TGCAGTGCTGCTAAGTCCTACGAGCAGTACTTC. The encoded protein is CSAAKSYEQYF.

The gene calls are TRBV7-2 and TRBJ2-7, with D hard to call. Germline V CDR1 and CDR2: SGHTA, FQGNSA. The CDR3 is 14 residues long. V was pared by 1 base and J by 3 bases, with 10 bases between. CDR3 sequence (DNA): TGTGCCAGCAGCTTAGAGGTAGCTAACTACGAGCAGTACTTC. Amino acids: CASSLEVANYEQYF.

This chain joins TRBV25-1 and TRBJ1-5, with D uncertain. V was shortened by 8 bases and J by 6 bases, with 11 bases between the two germline ends. Germline-derived CDR1 and CDR2 are MGHDK and SYGVNS. The CDR3 runs to 12 residues. CDR3 DNA: TGTGCCAGCGAATGGTTAGCTCAGCCCCAGCATTTT. Translated: CASEWLAQPQHF.